The TCR beta chain described here comes from a study of T-cell memory formation after mild COVID-19. Study overall: TCR clusters largely stayed donor specific. Study-wide points: Contracting CD8+ clones were enriched in EMRA, CD4+ mainly in CM and EM. Cross-reactive memory seemingly joined, as some responding clones were found in pre-infection memory. Balance between CD4 and CD8 was seen in clones contracting day 15 to 85, and a CD4+ lean was seen in later expanders.

MiXCR, applied by TCRdb to the 5' RACE reads, yields one record per CDR3 protein. This table has about 430,000 distinct CDR3 sequences, over 15% appearing once. V gave up 4 bases and J gave up 7 bases, with 19 bases separating them. Germline V gene sequence: CDR1 SGHKS, CDR2 YYEKEE (reference sequence). The CDR3 runs 15 residues. Only a few counts were recorded for this clonotype. Its antigen is not identified. The clonotype comes from a young man who had mild COVID-19 (a few samples of this study predate the infection). Cell type and time point are not known. The chain carries TRBV5-5 and TRBJ2-3; tentative D call: TRBD2 (6 bases). Sequenced: PBMCs or a T cell subset sorted from them (not recorded which). The CDR3 loop reads CASSRTGLAANTQYF. CDR3 DNA sequence: TGTGCCAGCAGCCGGACGGGACTCGCAGCTAATACGCAGTATTTT. Drawing the rest from reference TRBV5-5 and TRBJ2-3, the complete variable domain is DAGVTQSPTHLIKTRGQQVTLRCSPISGHKSVSWYQQVLGQGPQFIFQYYEKEERGRGNFPDRFSARQFPNYSSELNVNALLLGDSALYLCASSRTGLAANTQYFGPGTRLTVL.